This is a list of T cell receptor beta chains from one sample in a study of cytomegalovirus exposure and HLA in healthy donors. Profiling relied on immunoSEQ multiplex PCR, and the TCRdb table lists in-frame clones only, not all of them. The data contain approximately 220,000 clones, roughly 83% of them seen just once; the ten biggest clones take up more than 0.6%. The sample comprised PBMCs. These receptors came from a boy younger than 10 in good health and CMV-seronegative. Each CDR3 is given with its conserved first and last residue. D genes are given only for firm matches. Size is omitted from some rows. Given values are once, few, many or a class for expanded clones.

TRBV19	-	TRBJ1-1	-	TGTGCCACCAACATCCCGGGACAAGGAGCTTTCTTT	CATNIPGQGAFF
TRBV5-6	few	TRBJ2-7	-	TGTGCCAGCAGAAATATTCGGGACACCAAAACCTACGAGCAGTACTTC	CASRNIRDTKTYEQYF
TRBV4-1	-	TRBJ2-7	TRBD2	TGCGCCAGCCTTTGGTATCGACTAGCGGGAGGCGAGCAGTACTTC	CASLWYRLAGGEQYF
TRBV10-1	-	TRBJ2-3	-	TGCGCCAGACATCAGACAGGACCCCCAGATACGCAGTATTTT	CARHQTGPPDTQYF
TRBV18	-	TRBJ2-7	TRBD2	TGTGCCAGCTCACAGCCGGGACTAGCGGGAGGAGGGCAGTACTTC	CASSQPGLAGGGQYF
TRBV5-6	-	TRBJ2-1	TRBD2	TGTGCCAGCAGCCAGGACCTTCTGACTAGCGGGAGGGCCTGGGAGCAGTTCTTC	CASSQDLLTSGRAWEQFF
TRBV20-1	-	TRBJ2-5	-	TGCAGTGCGATCTCAGGGGAGACCCAGTACTTC	CSAISGETQYF
TRBV9	-	TRBJ1-3	-	TGTGCCAGCAGCCGGGACTTCTCTGGAAACACCATATATTTT	CASSRDFSGNTIYF
TRBV7-9	-	TRBJ2-2	-	TGTGGTCGAGGGCCCTCGAACACCGGGGAGCTGTTTTTT	CGRGPSNTGELFF
TRBV6-1	-	TRBJ2-7	TRBD1	TGTGCCAGCAGCTCGGACAGGTACGAGCAGTACTTC	CASSSDRYEQYF
TRBV11-3	-	TRBJ2-2	TRBD1	TGTGCCAGCAGTATGACAGGGTCGGACACCGGGGAGCTGTTTTTT	CASSMTGSDTGELFF
TRBV5-6	once	TRBJ1-2	TRBD1	TGTGCCAGCAGCTTTCGACAGGGCGATGGCTACACCTTC	CASSFRQGDGYTF
TRBV9	-	TRBJ2-1	TRBD2	TGTGCCAGCAGCGTAGCGGGACTAGCGGGGGGTGAGCAGCTCTTC	CASSVAGLAGGEQLF
TRBV6-1	once	TRBJ2-3	-	TGTGCCAGCAGTGTACAGGGAACCACAGATACGCAGTATTTT	CASSVQGTTDTQYF
TRBV6-4	-	TRBJ1-1	-	TGTGCCATCGAGGAGGGGTGCGCTGAAGCTTTCTTT	CAIEEGCAEAFF
TRBV30	-	TRBJ2-5	TRBD1	TGTGCCTGGAGTGCCCTGACAGGGATAGAGACCCAGTACTTC	CAWSALTGIETQYF
TRBV6-5	-	TRBJ2-2	TRBD1	TGTGCCAGCAGTGGGCAGGGGGAAACCGGGGAGCTGTTTTTT	CASSGQGETGELFF
TRBV10-3	-	TRBJ2-3	TRBD2	TGTGCCATCAGACTCGGACTAGCGGAAAGCACAGATACGCAGTATTTT	CAIRLGLAESTDTQYF
TRBV6-1	-	TRBJ2-5	TRBD1	TGTGCCAGCAGTACGGGACAGGGCAAACAAGAGACCCAGTACTTC	CASSTGQGKQETQYF
TRBV5-4	-	TRBJ2-1	-	TGTGCCTCCGGTGAGGGCTCTAACCCGAGTGAGCAGTTCTTC	CASGEGSNPSEQFF
TRBV6-5	-	TRBJ2-7	TRBD1	TGTGCCAGCAGTTCCCAGACAGGGGACTACGAGCAGTACTTC	CASSSQTGDYEQYF
TRBV2	-	TRBJ1-1	-	TGTGCCAGCAGAGACTCAGGGTTCACTGAAGCTTTCTTT	CASRDSGFTEAFF
TRBV5-1	-	TRBJ1-1	-	TGCGCCAGCAGCTCAGGGGACACGAACACTGAAGCTTTCTTT	CASSSGDTNTEAFF
TRBV6-5	-	TRBJ1-1	TRBD1	TGTGCCAGCAGTGAATCCAGGGGGCTCGAAGCTTTCTTT	CASSESRGLEAFF
TRBV6-6	once	TRBJ2-4	-	TGTGCCAGCAGTTCCAGGAAAAACATTCAGTACTTC	CASSSRKNIQYF
TRBV21-1	few	TRBJ2-3	-	TGTGCCAGCAGCAAAATCGGCAGGGGCACAGATACGCAGTATTTT	CASSKIGRGTDTQYF
TRBV2	once	TRBJ1-1	TRBD1	TGTGCCAGCAGTGAGGGAAGGGGGCAAACTGAAGCTTTCTTT	CASSEGRGQTEAFF
TRBV10-3	once	TRBJ2-3	-	TGTGCCATCAGTGAGGAGGTAGATACGCAGTATTTT	CAISEEVDTQYF
TRBV27	few	TRBJ2-7	-	TGTGCCAGCAGTTTCCAAGGGGGTTACGAGCAGTACTTC	CASSFQGGYEQYF
TRBV7-2	once	TRBJ2-7	TRBD2	TGTGCCAGCAGCTTAGCCTTCGGGGGGGGACTCTACGAGCAGTACTTC	CASSLAFGGGLYEQYF
TRBV5-1	-	TRBJ2-3	TRBD1	TGCGCCAGCAGGCGGGACAGGGCCACAGATACGCAGTATTTT	CASRRDRATDTQYF
TRBV27	-	TRBJ2-5	TRBD2	TGTGCCAGCAGTCCCGGGACTAGCGGGAGGGAGACCCAGTACTTC	CASSPGTSGRETQYF
TRBV18	-	TRBJ2-3	TRBD1	TGTGCCAGCTCACCACCACAGGGGAAGGCAGATACGCAGTATTTT	CASSPPQGKADTQYF
TRBV19	-	TRBJ1-5	-	TGTGCCAGTAGCCGGGGGGTACAGCCCCAGCATTTT	CASSRGVQPQHF
TRBV14	-	TRBJ2-1	-	TGTGCCAGCAGCCAAATATTGAGTGTTGAGCAGTTCTTC	CASSQILSVEQFF
TRBV4-1	-	TRBJ2-7	TRBD1	TGCGCCAGCAGCCAAAACGGACAGGGTACGGACGAGCAGTACTTC	CASSQNGQGTDEQYF
TRBV5-1	-	TRBJ2-3	TRBD2	TGCGCCAGCAGCTTGGGGACTAGCGGGGCTACCACAGATACGCAGTATTTT	CASSLGTSGATTDTQYF
TRBV2	-	TRBJ2-1	TRBD2	TGTGCCAGCAGCCCGGGACTAGCCTCCTACAATGAGCAGTTCTTC	CASSPGLASYNEQFF
TRBV5-4	-	TRBJ2-1	TRBD2	TGTGCCAGCAGCTTGAGACGCGGGGGCTACAATGAGCAGTTCTTC	CASSLRRGGYNEQFF
TRBV6-5	-	TRBJ2-1	TRBD2	TGTGCCAGCAGTTACCGGCTAGCGGCTCACAATGAGCAGTTCTTC	CASSYRLAAHNEQFF
TRBV29-1	-	TRBJ2-3	-	TGCAGCGTCGTCCCGCGATACAGAAGCACAGATACGCAGTATTTT	CSVVPRYRSTDTQYF
TRBV11-3	-	TRBJ1-1	-	TGTGCCAGCAGCGCCGACGGGACACATAACACTGAAGCTTTCTTT	CASSADGTHNTEAFF
TRBV25-1	-	TRBJ2-5	-	TGTGCCAGCAGTGAAGTCCAGGGTACTGAGACCCAGTACTTC	CASSEVQGTETQYF
TRBV11-2	-	TRBJ1-3	-	TGTGCCAGCAGCTTGGCGGGCTCTGGAAACACCATATATTTT	CASSLAGSGNTIYF
TRBV10-3	few	TRBJ1-2	-	TGTGCCATCAGTGAACGCCGGGTCTACACCTTC	CAISERRVYTF
TRBV4-1	-	TRBJ1-2	-	TGCGCCAGCAGCCAAGTAAGGGGGTCGAACTATGGCTACACCTTC	CASSQVRGSNYGYTF
TRBV19	-	TRBJ2-7	-	TGTGCCAGTCGATTTGGTTCGGACGAGCAGTACTTC	CASRFGSDEQYF
TRBV29-1	-	TRBJ2-5	-	TGCAGCGTTGAATCGGGGGGCTGGGAGACCCAGTACTTC	CSVESGGWETQYF
TRBV5-3	-	TRBJ2-3	-	TGTGCCAGAGACACCTATCATTGCACAGATACGCAGTATTTT	CARDTYHCTDTQYF
TRBV6-6	-	TRBJ2-1	TRBD2	TGTGCCAGCAGTTACATGGGGGGAGGGTACAATGAGCAGTTCTTC	CASSYMGGGYNEQFF